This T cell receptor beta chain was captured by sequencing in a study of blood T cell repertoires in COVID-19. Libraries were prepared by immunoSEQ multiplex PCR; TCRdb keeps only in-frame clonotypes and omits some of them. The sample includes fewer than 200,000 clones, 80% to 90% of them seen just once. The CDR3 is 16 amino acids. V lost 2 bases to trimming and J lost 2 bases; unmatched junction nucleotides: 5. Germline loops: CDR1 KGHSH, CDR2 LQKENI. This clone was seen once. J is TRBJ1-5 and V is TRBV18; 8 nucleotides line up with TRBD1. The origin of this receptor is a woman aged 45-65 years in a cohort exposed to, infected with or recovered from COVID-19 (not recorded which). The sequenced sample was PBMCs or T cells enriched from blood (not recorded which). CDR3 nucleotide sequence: TGTGCCAGCTCACCAGACAGGGGAGCGCGCAATCAGCCCCAGCATTTT. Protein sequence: CASSPDRGARNQPQHF.